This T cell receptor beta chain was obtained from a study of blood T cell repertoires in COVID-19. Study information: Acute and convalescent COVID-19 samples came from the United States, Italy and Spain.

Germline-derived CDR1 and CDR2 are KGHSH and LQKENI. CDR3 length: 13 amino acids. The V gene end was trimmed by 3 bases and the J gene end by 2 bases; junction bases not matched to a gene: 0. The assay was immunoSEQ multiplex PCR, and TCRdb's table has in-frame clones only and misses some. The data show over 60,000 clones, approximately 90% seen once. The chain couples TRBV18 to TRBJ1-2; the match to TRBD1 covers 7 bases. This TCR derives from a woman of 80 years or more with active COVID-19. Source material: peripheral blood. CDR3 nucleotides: TGTGCCAGCTCACCGGACAGGAACTATGGCTACACCTTC. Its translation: CASSPDRNYGYTF.